This TCR beta chain was recorded in a study of shared clonotypes between healthy human individuals. V lost 3 bases and J lost 2; bases outside the gene matches: 4. There are 14 residues in the CDR3. In germline, CDR1 is SGHRS, CDR2 YFSETQ. Profiling relied on immunoSEQ multiplex PCR, and the TCRdb table lists in-frame clones only, not all of them. The sample includes hundreds of thousands of clones, around 72% of them seen just once. Study-level results: What naive subsets generally showed was a larger estimated richness than memory subsets showed. Sharing across four donors was seen in 4% to 6.5% of naive CD4 clonotypes.

As for this clone: The antigen remains undetermined. This specimen includes other DNA sequences encoding the same CDR3.

CD4+ cells yielded CD45RA+ naive and CD45RA-negative memory subsets. The origin of this receptor is a woman aged 25 to 45 in good health. Material for sequencing was memory CD4+ T cells sorted from blood. The subset: CD45RA-negative fraction. The V and J genes are TRBV5-1 and TRBJ1-1; 7 bases align to TRBD1. As DNA, the CDR3 is TGCGCCAGCAGCTACCGGGACAGTAACACTGAAGCTTTCTTT. As protein: CASSYRDSNTEAFF. Complete variable domain (other parts from reference TRBV5-1 and TRBJ1-1): KAGVTQTPRYLIKTRGQQVTLSCSPISGHRSVSWYQQTPGQGLQFLFEYFSETQRNKGNFPGRFSGRQFSNSRSEMNVSTLELGDSALYLCASSYRDSNTEAFFGQGTRLTVV.